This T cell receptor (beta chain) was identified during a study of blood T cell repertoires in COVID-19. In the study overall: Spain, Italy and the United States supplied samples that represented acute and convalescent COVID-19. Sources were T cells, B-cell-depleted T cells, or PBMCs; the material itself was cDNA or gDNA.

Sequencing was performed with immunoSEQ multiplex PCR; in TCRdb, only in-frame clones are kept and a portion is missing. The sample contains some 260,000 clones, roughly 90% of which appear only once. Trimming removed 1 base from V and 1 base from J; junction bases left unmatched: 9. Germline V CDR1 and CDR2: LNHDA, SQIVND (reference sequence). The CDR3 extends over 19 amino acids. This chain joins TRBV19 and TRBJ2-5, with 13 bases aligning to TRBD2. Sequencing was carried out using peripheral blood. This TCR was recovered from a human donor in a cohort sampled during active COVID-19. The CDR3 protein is CASSIVYVGLAGLQETQYF. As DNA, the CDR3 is TGTGCCAGTAGTATAGTTTACGTGGGACTAGCGGGACTCCAAGAGACCCAGTACTTC.